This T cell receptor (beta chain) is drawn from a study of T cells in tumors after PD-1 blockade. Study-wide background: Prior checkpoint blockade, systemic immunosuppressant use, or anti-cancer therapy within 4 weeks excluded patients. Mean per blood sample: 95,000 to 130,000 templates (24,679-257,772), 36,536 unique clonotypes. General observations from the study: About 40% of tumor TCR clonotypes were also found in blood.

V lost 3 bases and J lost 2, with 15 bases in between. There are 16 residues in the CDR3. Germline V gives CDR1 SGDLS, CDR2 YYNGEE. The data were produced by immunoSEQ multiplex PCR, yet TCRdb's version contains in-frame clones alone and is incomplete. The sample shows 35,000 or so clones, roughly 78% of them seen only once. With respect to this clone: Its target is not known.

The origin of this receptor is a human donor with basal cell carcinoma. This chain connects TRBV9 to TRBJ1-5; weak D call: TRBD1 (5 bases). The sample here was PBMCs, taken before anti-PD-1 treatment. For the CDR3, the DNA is TGTGCCAGCAGCGCTAGTGACAGTATCGGCAATCAGCCCCAGCATTTT. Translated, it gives CASSASDSIGNQPQHF.